This TCR beta chain came from a study of blood T cell repertoires in COVID-19. Study details: The analysed material was cDNA or gDNA that came from T cells, B-cell-depleted T cells, or PBMCs.

Sequencing was performed with immunoSEQ multiplex PCR; in TCRdb, only in-frame clones are kept and a portion is missing. The sample holds about 370,000 clones, 75% to 90% seen once. CDR3 length: 17 residues. The J segment lost 0 bases and the V segment lost 6 bases, leaving 12 bases of the junction unmatched. Looked up from germline, CDR1 is MDHEN and CDR2 is SYDVKM. Enrollees, roughly 18 to 90 years old, lived in 20 to 25 US areas. The study assigned cohorts using participant-reported clinical history. What the recovered Cohort 3 donors had was two negative PCRs, clearance, or symptom resolution. The sequenced sample was PBMCs or T cells enriched from blood (not recorded which). The chain couples TRBV28 to TRBJ2-7; 9 bases map to TRBD2. This sequence was found in a man aged 18 to 30 who had recovered from COVID-19. CDR3 loop: CASRHTPGLAYSYEQYF. The CDR3 nucleotides read TGTGCCAGCAGACATACTCCGGGACTAGCCTACTCCTACGAGCAGTACTTC.